Reported below is one TCR beta chain. The data were taken from a study of blood T cell repertoires in COVID-19. Study-wide context: The United States, Italy and Spain provided the acute and convalescent COVID-19 samples. In each case, the material was cDNA or gDNA derived from T cells, B-cell-depleted T cells, or PBMCs.

Original methodology: Reference gene primer amplification gave nucleated cell count estimates. Here immunoSEQ multiplex PCR was the method, and the copy in TCRdb shows in-frame clones only, minus some. Clone size and V and J calls were adopted from that table, with D and trimming inferred from the DNA. The repertoire holds more than 85,000 clones, with approximately 90% as singletons. It was during active infection that Seattle patients were enrolled and then longitudinally followed. Trimming removed 2 bases from V and 8 bases from J, with 13 bases in between. Germline CDR1 MDHEN, CDR2 SYDVKM. CDR3 length equals 14 residues.

The source material was peripheral blood. The J gene is TRBJ1-3, the V gene TRBV28; no reliable D call. The receptor's source is a human donor with COVID-19, enrolled during active disease. The donor label of this sample is uncertain. CDR3 sequence reads: CASSLEWTSDTIYF. CDR3 DNA sequence: TGTGCCAGCAGTTTAGAGTGGACTTCAGACACCATATATTTT.